The 21 T cell receptor beta chains presented below share a single source sample, sequenced in a study of OX40 agonist ivuxolimab in advanced cancers. Clones were read by immunoSEQ multiplex PCR, and TCRdb kept only the in-frame ones, dropping some. The sample contains about 79,000 clones, about 91% of which appear only once. Here the sequenced sample was CD4+ or CD8+ T cells sorted from blood, taken in a trial of the OX40 agonist ivuxolimab. These TCRs come from an adult with an advanced solid tumor such as melanoma, head and neck, liver or kidney cancer.

The chain links TRBV5-1 to TRBJ2-5; possibly TRBD2 for D (6 bases). V was pared by 3 bases and J by 2 bases, with 20 bases between. The germline gives CDR1 SGHRS, CDR2 YFSETQ. The CDR3 loop spans 17 amino acids. Written as DNA, the CDR3 is TGCGCCAGCAGCTGGGGGGTCGAAGTCTTGGGGCAAGAGACCCAGTACTTC. Amino acid sequence: CASSWGVEVLGQETQYF.

The CDR3 protein is CASSPGTELNRELFF. The CDR3 DNA follows: TGTGCCAGCAGTCCCGGGACGGAACTTAACCGGGAGCTGTTTTTT. The chain uses TRBV28 and TRBJ2-2; D is tentatively TRBD1 or TRBD2 (5 bases each). This CDR3 comprises 15 residues. The V end lost 5 bases, the J end lost 9 bases, and 19 bases lay between the germline ends. The germline gives CDR1 MDHEN, CDR2 SYDVKM. The complete variable domain, with remaining parts taken from reference TRBV28 and TRBJ2-2, reads DVKVTQSSRYLVKRTGEKVFLECVQDMDHENMFWYRQDPGLGLRLIYFSYDVKMKEKGDIPEGYSVSREKKERFSLILESASTNQTSMYLCASSPGTELNRELFFGEGSRLTVL.

The chain is built from TRBV6-5 and TRBJ2-7; D unresolved. V was pared by 6 bases and J by 0 bases, with 15 bases between. The germline V gene has CDR1 MNHEY and CDR2 SVGAGI. CDR3 length: 15 amino acids. In DNA, the CDR3 is TGTGCCAGCAGGCCCGACTTTTCGTCCTCCTACGAGCAGTACTTC. Its protein is CASRPDFSSSYEQYF.

V usage is TRBV9 and J usage is TRBJ2-5; tentative D call: TRBD2 (6 bases). The CDR3 length is 13 residues. The germline V gene has CDR1 SGDLS and CDR2 YYNGEE. Trimming removed 1 base at V and 5 bases at J, with 9 bases between. CDR3 nucleotides: TGTGCCAGCAGCGTAAGACGGGGGGAGACCCAGTACTTC. The encoded protein is CASSVRRGETQYF.

The rearrangement links TRBV5-6 to TRBJ2-1; 9 bases are shared with TRBD1. The ends lost 2 bases at V and 2 bases at J; junction bases unmatched: 2. CDR1 is SGHDT, CDR2 YYEEEE, per germline. The CDR3 length is 15 residues. The CDR3 DNA reads as TGTGCCAGCAGCTTACAGGGGGCCGCCTACAATGAGCAGTTCTTC. Protein product: CASSLQGAAYNEQFF. Supplemented by reference TRBV5-6 and TRBJ2-1, the full variable domain reads DAGVTQSPTHLIKTRGQQVTLRCSPKSGHDTVSWYQQALGQGPQFIFQYYEEEERQRGNFPDRFSGHQFPNYSSELNVNALLLGDSALYLCASSLQGAAYNEQFFGPGTRLTVL.

The gene calls are TRBV5-1 and TRBJ1-1; 7 bases align to TRBD1. The CDR3 totals 15 residues. V trimming: 2 bases; J trimming: 3 bases; junction bases outside the gene matches: 7. Germline V gives CDR1 SGHRS, CDR2 YFSETQ. The CDR3: CASSLGDRVDTEAFF. Here the CDR3 DNA reads TGCGCCAGCAGCTTAGGAGACAGGGTTGACACTGAAGCTTTCTTT.

The V call is TRBV6-6, the J call TRBJ1-4; no definite D call. V was pared by 5 bases and J by 8 bases, with 3 bases between. This CDR3 has 10 amino acids. CDR1 is MNHNY and CDR2 is SVGAGI in the germline V gene (reference sequence). CDR3 bases: TGTGCCAGCAGTCACGAAAAACTGTTTTTT. Translation: CASSHEKLFF.

The CDR3 bases are TGTGCCAGCAGCCCCCTTGCCTACGAGCAGTACTTC. Its translation: CASSPLAYEQYF. This chain uses TRBV7-8 with TRBJ2-7; D is undetermined. The V end was cut by 5 bases, the J end by 2 bases, with 7 bases between. From germline, CDR1 is SGHVS and CDR2 FQNEAQ. The CDR3 spans 12 residues.

The rearrangement uses TRBV28 and TRBJ2-7; D possibly uses TRBD1 or TRBD2 (6 bases each). The V gene lost 8 bases and the J gene lost 1 base, with 12 bases spanning the gap. This CDR3 is 13 amino acids long. In germline, CDR1 is MDHEN, CDR2 SYDVKM. DNA of the CDR3: TGTGCCAGCGGAGGGGGGAGATCCTACGAGCAGTACTTC. As protein: CASGGGRSYEQYF.

This chain uses TRBV9 with TRBJ1-4; 7 positions agree with TRBD1. Germline V gene data show CDR1 as SGDLS and CDR2 as YYNGEE. The CDR3 is made up of 15 amino acids. The J segment lost 10 bases and the V segment lost 3 bases, leaving 12 bases of the junction unmatched. CDR3 DNA sequence: TGTGCCAGCAGCGCCCGTCCCGAAGACAGGGTAAAACTGTTTTTT. Protein product: CASSARPEDRVKLFF. The whole variable domain, filled in from reference TRBV9 and TRBJ1-4, reads DSGVTQTPKHLITATGQRVTLRCSPRSGDLSVYWYQQSLDQGLQFLIQYYNGEERAKGNILERFSAQQFPDLHSELNLSSLELGDSALYFCASSARPEDRVKLFFGSGTQLSVL.

The chain couples TRBV19 to TRBJ1-5; D gene uncertain. The length of the CDR3 is 18 residues. V was clipped by 7 bases and J by 4 bases, with 26 bases between them. Per the germline V gene, CDR1 is LNHDA and CDR2 is SQIVND (reference sequence). The CDR3 reads CASTQDPRRATRNQPQHF. The CDR3 DNA reads TGTGCCAGTACTCAAGATCCGCGCCGGGCTACGAGGAATCAGCCCCAGCATTTT. Using reference TRBV19 and TRBJ1-5 for the parts outside the CDR3, the full variable domain is DGGITQSPKYLFRKEGQNVTLSCEQNLNHDAMYWYRQDPGQGLRLIYYSQIVNDFQKGDIAEGYSVSREKKESFPLTVTSAQKNPTAFYLCASTQDPRRATRNQPQHFGDGTRLSIL.

This CDR3 is CASSFMGSEQFF. DNA of the CDR3: TGTGCCAGCAGTTTCATGGGGAGCGAGCAGTTCTTC. The rearrangement links TRBV28 to TRBJ2-1; maybe TRBD2 (5 bases). The ends were cut back, 3 bases at V and 10 bases at J, with 10 bases in the middle. There are 12 residues in the CDR3. Germline loops: CDR1 MDHEN, CDR2 SYDVKM.

The rearrangement uses TRBV18 and TRBJ2-3, with D possibly TRBD1 on 5 matching bases. V lost 3 bases, J lost 0 bases, and 19 bases lay in between. The CDR3 has 18 amino acids. Germline loops: CDR1 KGHSH, CDR2 LQKENI. CDR3 in DNA: TGTGCCAGCTCACCCCTTGCGCCTGGACACGGGAGCACAGATACGCAGTATTTT. Its translation: CASSPLAPGHGSTDTQYF.

This chain connects TRBV5-4 to TRBJ2-2; TRBD2 matches 9 bases. The CDR3 runs 16 residues. V shed 4 bases, J shed 4 bases, and the junction held 8 bases outside the gene matches. Germline values: CDR1 SGHNT, CDR2 YYREEE (reference sequence). CDR3 bases: TGTGCCAGCAGCACCTCTAGCGGGGTTTTCACCGGGGAGCTGTTTTTT. Amino acid sequence: CASSTSSGVFTGELFF. The complete variable domain, with remaining parts taken from reference TRBV5-4 and TRBJ2-2, reads ETGVTQSPTHLIKTRGQQVTLRCSSQSGHNTVSWYQQALGQGPQFIFQYYREEENGRGNFPPRFSGLQFPNYSSELNVNALELDDSALYLCASSTSSGVFTGELFFGEGSRLTVL.

The rearrangement joins TRBV10-1 to TRBJ2-1, with D perhaps matching TRBD2 (6 bases). The V and J ends lost 6 bases and 6 bases respectively, with 15 bases between them. CDR1 WNHNN and CDR2 SYGVQD come from the germline V gene (reference sequence). The CDR3 is made up of 14 amino acids. The CDR3 nucleotides read TGCGCCAGCAGGGCCGGGGGTTCTCTCAATGAGCAGTTCTTC. Translating gives CASRAGGSLNEQFF.

The gene calls are TRBV7-3 and TRBJ2-7, with 12 bases identical to TRBD2. J gave up 5 bases and V 5 bases, and 13 bases lay outside the gene matches. CDR1 is SGHTA, CDR2 FQGTGA, per germline. The CDR3 length is 17 residues. CDR3 nucleotides: TGTGCCAGCAGCCCAGCCCTCGGACTAGCGGGATACCACGAGCAGTACTTC. This gives the protein CASSPALGLAGYHEQYF.

The chain combines TRBV13 with TRBJ2-7; D may correspond to TRBD1 or TRBD2 (5 bases each). CDR1 is PRHDT, CDR2 FYEKMQ, per germline (reference sequence). The CDR3 runs 12 residues. V was pared by 5 bases and J by 7 bases, with 12 bases between. The CDR3 loop reads CASSRNWGEQYF. DNA for the CDR3: TGTGCCAGCAGCCGAAATTGGGGGGAGCAGTACTTC.

As for this clone: Germline and junction disagree at one end, which may indicate a read error. Within the sample, other DNA sequences also encode this same CDR3. The gene calls are TRBV2 and TRBJ2-7; 10 nucleotides line up with TRBD1. The CDR3 extends over 14 amino acids. The germline V gene has CDR1 SNHLY and CDR2 FYNNEI. Written as DNA, the CDR3 is TGTGCCAGCAGTTCAACGACAGGGGGCTACGAGCAATACTTC. It encodes CASSSTTGGYEQYF.

The V gene is TRBV11-2, the J gene TRBJ2-6, with D possibly matching TRBD2 (5 bases). The V gene's germline CDR1 is SGHAT and CDR2 FQNNGV. V was shortened by 3 bases and J by 0 bases, with 12 bases between the two germline ends. This CDR3 contains 17 residues. The CDR3 sequence is CASSFGLLSSGANVLTF. The CDR3 DNA reads as TGTGCCAGCAGCTTTGGACTTCTAAGCTCTGGGGCCAACGTCCTGACTTTC.

The rearrangement joins TRBV7-9 to TRBJ2-5; possibly TRBD2 for D (6 bases). Germline V gives CDR1 SEHNR, CDR2 FQNEAQ (reference sequence). The CDR3 is 13 residues long. V gave up 3 bases and J gave up 5 bases, with 10 bases separating them. The CDR3 sequence: CASSLGGGETQYF. The CDR3 nucleotides read TGTGCCAGCAGCTTGGGGGGTGGGGAGACCCAGTACTTC.

The genes are TRBV4-1 and TRBJ2-7; 9 bases match TRBD2. The V gene end was trimmed by 1 base and the J gene end by 4 bases; junction bases not matched to a gene: 5. Germline loops: CDR1 MGHRA, CDR2 YSYEKL. The CDR3 covers 15 residues. The CDR3 nucleotides read TGCGCCAGCAGCCAAGCCGGACTAGCGAAATACGAGCAGTACTTC. Translated, it gives CASSQAGLAKYEQYF.